This T cell receptor beta chain was sequenced for a study of T cells in localized non-small cell lung cancer. Study conclusions and caveats: The study linked higher blood T cell density to longer overall survival. Exceeding tumor, uninvolved adjacent lung had the highest T cell clonality. Detection in adjacent lung was observed for a median around 50 of the top 100 tumor clones. The tumor had only one region sequenced, so heterogeneity remains possible.

The germline gives CDR1 DFQATT, CDR2 SNEGSKA (reference sequence). The CDR3 is made up of 11 amino acids. With 5 bases removed from V and 7 bases from J, the gap between germline ends came to 8 bases. About this clone: The target antigen is unknown.

Only in-frame clones appear in the TCRdb table, and some are missing; sequencing was by immunoSEQ multiplex PCR. The sample carries just under 20,000 clones, about nine tenths recorded once. This TCR came from a man aged 40 to 70 with stage I lung adenocarcinoma. The chain joins TRBV20-1 to TRBJ1-4, with D perhaps TRBD1 (5 bases). The material sequenced was peripheral blood, taken before any cancer treatment. The CDR3 spells CSAAGREKLFF. The CDR3 nucleotides read TGCAGTGCTGCAGGGCGTGAAAAACTGTTTTTT.